The T cell receptor beta chain under discussion was sequenced for a study of T cells after yellow fever vaccination. Overall study context: It was SMART-Seq v4 Ultra Low Input that prepared the fractions with low cell numbers. Findings and caveats of the study: The CD4 and CD8 compartments had a small share of their clonotypes in common. Most primary-vaccination clones reappeared after the booster (approximately 96% CD4, 75% to 90% CD8).

Germline loops: CDR1 SGDLS, CDR2 YYNGEE. Trimming removed 3 bases from V and 12 bases from J; junction bases left unmatched: 14. This CDR3 spans 15 amino acids. This clonotype was detected a few times. No antigen is known for it. They built TCR cDNA with 5'RACE template switching, a step that put in a universal primer site and UMIs. Each CDR3 protein is one row after TCRdb ran MiXCR on the 5' RACE reads. The sample has around 260,000 distinct CDR3 sequences, around 5.2% seen once; the top ten hold roughly 3.5%. The source was CD4+ T cells sorted from PBMCs, collected on the day of the yellow fever booster vaccination. The chain couples TRBV9 to TRBJ2-1; 8 bases align to TRBD2. The clonotype was recovered from a man between 18 and 35 years old who received the YFV17D yellow fever vaccine. CDR3 region: CASSADFSGVGRQFF. The CDR3 nucleotides are TGTGCCAGCAGCGCCGACTTTAGCGGGGTGGGTCGGCAGTTCTTC.